This T cell receptor beta chain was captured in a study of blood T cell repertoires in COVID-19. At the level of the study: PBMCs, B-cell-depleted T cells, or T cells were the source of the cDNA or gDNA that made up the material.

V shed 5 bases and J 4 bases; nucleotides not matched to a gene: 5. The length of the CDR3 is 16 residues. Germline CDR1 is SGHRS and CDR2 is YFSETQ. This clone was recorded only once. Only in-frame clones appear in the TCRdb table, and some are missing; sequencing was by immunoSEQ multiplex PCR. The table lists about 140,000 clones, around 89% of them singletons, with about 3.2% in the top ten. The sequenced material came from peripheral blood. The chain links TRBV5-1 to TRBJ2-2; the match to TRBD2 covers 13 bases. This clonotype was sampled from a man between 60 and 70 years old with active or convalescent COVID-19. The CDR3 DNA is TGCGCCAGCAGGCGGACTAGCGGGAGCGTCACCGGGGAGCTGTTTTTT. The encoded protein is CASRRTSGSVTGELFF.